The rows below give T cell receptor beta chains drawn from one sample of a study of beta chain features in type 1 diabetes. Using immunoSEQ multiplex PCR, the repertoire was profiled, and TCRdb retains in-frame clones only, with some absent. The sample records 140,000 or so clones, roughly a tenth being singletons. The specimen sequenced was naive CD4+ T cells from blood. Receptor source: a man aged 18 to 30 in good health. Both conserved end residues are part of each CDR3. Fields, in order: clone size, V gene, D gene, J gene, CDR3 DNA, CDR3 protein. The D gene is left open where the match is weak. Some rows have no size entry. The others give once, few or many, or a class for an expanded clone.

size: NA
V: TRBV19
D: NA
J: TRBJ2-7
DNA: TGTGCCAGTAGGCGGGCGGCAGTGGTGAGCTACGAGCAGTACTTC
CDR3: CASRRAAVVSYEQYF

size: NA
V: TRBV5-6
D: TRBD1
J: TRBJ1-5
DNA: TGTGCCAGCAGCTTGGGAAAGACAGGGGGCTATCGTCAGCCCCAGCATTTT
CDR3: CASSLGKTGGYRQPQHF

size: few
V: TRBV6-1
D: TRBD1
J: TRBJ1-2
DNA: TGTGCCAGCAGCAGACAGGGAAGAAGCTATGGCTACACCTTC
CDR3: CASSRQGRSYGYTF

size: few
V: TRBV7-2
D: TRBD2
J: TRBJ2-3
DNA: TGTGCCAGCAGCTTAACCTACAGGCCAGGGCGGGGGGGAACAGATACGCAGTATTTT
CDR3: CASSLTYRPGRGGTDTQYF

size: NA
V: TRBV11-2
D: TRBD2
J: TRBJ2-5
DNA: TGTGCCAGCAGCTTAGATAGGACTAGATCTGGAGAGACCCAGTACTTC
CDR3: CASSLDRTRSGETQYF

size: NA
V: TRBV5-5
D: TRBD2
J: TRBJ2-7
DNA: TGTGCCAGCCAAAGCGGGGATCTCTACGAGCAGTACTTC
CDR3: CASQSGDLYEQYF

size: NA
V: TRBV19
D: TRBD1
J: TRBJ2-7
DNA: TGTGCCAGTAGTATCGGACAGGGAGGTGCCTACGAGCAGTACTTC
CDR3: CASSIGQGGAYEQYF

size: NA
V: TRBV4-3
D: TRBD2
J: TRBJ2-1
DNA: TGCGCCAGCAGCCGTACTAGCGGGGGGGACAATGAGCAGTTCTTC
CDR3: CASSRTSGGDNEQFF

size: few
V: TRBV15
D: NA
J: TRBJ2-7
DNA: TGTGCCACCAGCAGAGAAATGACAGGACCATACGAGCAGTACTTC
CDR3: CATSREMTGPYEQYF

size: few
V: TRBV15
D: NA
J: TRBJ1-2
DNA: TGTGCCACCAGCGTAGCCGGGGTATATGGCTACACCTTC
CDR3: CATSVAGVYGYTF

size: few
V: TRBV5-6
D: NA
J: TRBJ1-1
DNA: TGTGCCAGCAGCCCAGGGTACACTGAAGCTTTCTTT
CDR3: CASSPGYTEAFF

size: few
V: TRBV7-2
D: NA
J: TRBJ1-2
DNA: TGTGCCAGCAGCTTAGGGCAGACTTATGGCTACACCTTC
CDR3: CASSLGQTYGYTF

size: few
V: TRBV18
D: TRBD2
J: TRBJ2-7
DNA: TGTGCCAGCCTGGGCCTAGCGGGGGGGTCCTACGAGCAGTACTTC
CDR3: CASLGLAGGSYEQYF

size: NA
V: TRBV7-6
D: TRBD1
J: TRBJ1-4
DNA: TGTGCCAGCAGCTTACAGGGGGCGGCAAAGGAAAAACTGTTTTTT
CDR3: CASSLQGAAKEKLFF

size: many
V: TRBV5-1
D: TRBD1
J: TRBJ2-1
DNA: TGCGCCAGCGGCCCACCGGGACAGGGTAACAATGAGCAGTTCTTC
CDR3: CASGPPGQGNNEQFF

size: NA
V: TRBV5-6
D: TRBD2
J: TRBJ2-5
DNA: TGTGCCAGCAGCGGGGGGACTAGGCAAGAGACCCAGTACTTC
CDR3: CASSGGTRQETQYF

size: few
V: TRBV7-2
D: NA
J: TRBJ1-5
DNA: TGTGCCAGCAGCTTAGACCAGGGATCGGGCAATCAGCCCCAGCATTTT
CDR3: CASSLDQGSGNQPQHF

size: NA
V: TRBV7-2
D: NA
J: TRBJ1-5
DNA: TGTGCCAGCAGTTCAACCAGGGCCCAGCCCCAGCATTTT
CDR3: CASSSTRAQPQHF

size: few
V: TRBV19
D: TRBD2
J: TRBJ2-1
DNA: TGTGCCAGTAGCCCCGTAGCGGGCCCATACAATGAGCAGTTCTTC
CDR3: CASSPVAGPYNEQFF

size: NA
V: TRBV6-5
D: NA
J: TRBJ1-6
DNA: TGTGCCACCAGAACAGGGAATTCACCCCTCCACTTT
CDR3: CATRTGNSPLHF

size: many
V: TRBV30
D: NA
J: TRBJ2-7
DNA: TGTGCCTGGATGGTCGGCTACGAGCAGTACTTC
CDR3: CAWMVGYEQYF

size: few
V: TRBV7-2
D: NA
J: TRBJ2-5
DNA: TGTGCCAGCAGCCCCGGGGGGCGGGAGACCCAGTACTTC
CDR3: CASSPGGRETQYF

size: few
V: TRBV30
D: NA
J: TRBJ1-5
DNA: TGTGCCTGGAGTGTAGCCAGGGTGTTCAATCAGCCCCAGCATTTT
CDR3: CAWSVARVFNQPQHF

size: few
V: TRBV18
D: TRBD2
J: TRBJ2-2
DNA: TGTGCCAGCTCACCCCTTGGGGTAGCGGGAGCGAACACCGGGGAGCTGTTTTTT
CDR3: CASSPLGVAGANTGELFF

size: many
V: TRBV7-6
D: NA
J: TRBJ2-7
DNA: TGTGCCAGCAGCTTCGATGGCGGGGTCACCTACGAGCAGTACTTC
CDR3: CASSFDGGVTYEQYF

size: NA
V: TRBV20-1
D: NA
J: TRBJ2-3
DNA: TGCAGTGCCAAAGATACGCAGTATTTT
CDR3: CSAKDTQYF

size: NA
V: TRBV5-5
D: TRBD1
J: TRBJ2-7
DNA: TGTGCCAGCAGCCCGGGGGACAGGGATAGCGAGCAGTACTTC
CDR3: CASSPGDRDSEQYF

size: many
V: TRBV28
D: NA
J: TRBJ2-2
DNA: TGTGCCAGCAGTTCTCGGACCGGGGAGCTGTTTTTT
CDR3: CASSSRTGELFF

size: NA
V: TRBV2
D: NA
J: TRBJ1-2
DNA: TGTGCCAGCAGTGGTTTTATAGGAGAGAATAGGATCTATGGCTACACCTTC
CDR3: CASSGFIGENRIYGYTF

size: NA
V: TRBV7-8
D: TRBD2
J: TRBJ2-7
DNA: TGTGCCAGCAGCTTAGCAAGCGGGGGGCTTTACGAGCAGTACTTC
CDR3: CASSLASGGLYEQYF

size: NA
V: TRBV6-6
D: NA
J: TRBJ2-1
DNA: TGTGCCAGCATCCGGGACAAGTACAATGAGCAGTTCTTC
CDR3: CASIRDKYNEQFF

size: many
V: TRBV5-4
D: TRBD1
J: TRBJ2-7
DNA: TGTGCCAGCAGCTGGGGACAGGGAAATTACGAGCAGTACTTC
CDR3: CASSWGQGNYEQYF

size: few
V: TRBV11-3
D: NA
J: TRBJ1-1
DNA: TGTGCCAGCAGCCAGACGGGGGGGGCGGCTTTCTTT
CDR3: CASSQTGGAAFF

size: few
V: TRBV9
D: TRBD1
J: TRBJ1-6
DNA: TGTGCCAGCAATATGAGGGGGCTTAATTCACCCCTCCACTTT
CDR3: CASNMRGLNSPLHF

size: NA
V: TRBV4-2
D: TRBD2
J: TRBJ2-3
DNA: TGTGCCAGCAGCCAAGAGCGGGGGGGAGATACGCAGTATTTT
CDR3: CASSQERGGDTQYF

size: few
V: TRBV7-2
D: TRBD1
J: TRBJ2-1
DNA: TGTGCCAGCAGCGTTTTACCGGGACAGCCGTACAATGAGCAGTTCTTC
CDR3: CASSVLPGQPYNEQFF

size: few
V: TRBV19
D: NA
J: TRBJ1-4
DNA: TGTGCCAGTAGGTTGGCGGGGGCCACTAATGAAAAACTGTTTTTT
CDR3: CASRLAGATNEKLFF

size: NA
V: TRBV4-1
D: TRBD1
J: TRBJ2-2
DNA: TGCGCCAGCAGCCAAGTTGCGACAGGGGTTTACGGGGAGCTGTTTTTT
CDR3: CASSQVATGVYGELFF

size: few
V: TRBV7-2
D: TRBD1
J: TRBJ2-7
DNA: TGTGCCAGCAGCCCCCGGACAGGGTCCAACGAGCAGTACTTC
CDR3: CASSPRTGSNEQYF

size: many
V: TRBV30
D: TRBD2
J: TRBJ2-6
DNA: TGTGCCTATCCCCGGGGGGGGCTCGGGGCCAACGTCCTGACTTTC
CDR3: CAYPRGGLGANVLTF

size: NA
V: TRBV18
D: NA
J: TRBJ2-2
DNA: TGTGCCAGCTCACCAAGGAGGGGGCTCACCGGGGAGCTGTTTTTT
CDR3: CASSPRRGLTGELFF